This T cell receptor (beta chain) was recovered during a study of T cell responses to AZD1222 COVID-19 vaccine. Findings and limits, study-wide: Close to half of all spike-specific TCRs reportedly target regions of the variants that are unmutated.

For this clone: Antigen specificity is unknown.

Some clones are missing from TCRdb's copy, which holds only in-frame ones; the method was immunoSEQ multiplex PCR. The sample includes roughly 65,000 clones, almost 90% of them seen just once. Trimming took off 0 bases at V and 3 bases at J, with 12 bases between the two ends. CDR3 size: 16 residues. Germline CDR1 reads MNHEY; CDR2 reads SVGAGI. The sequencing here drew on peripheral blood, taken on day 0 of AZD1222 vaccination. This receptor was obtained from an adult in good health. The V gene is TRBV6-5, the J gene TRBJ2-1; unclear D gene. The CDR3 protein is CASSYSVRSFYNEQFF. DNA of the CDR3: TGTGCCAGCAGTTACTCGGTTCGGTCTTTCTACAATGAGCAGTTCTTC.